Below are 30 T cell receptor beta chains sequenced from a single sample in a study of blood T cell repertoires in COVID-19. Clones were sequenced by immunoSEQ multiplex PCR, and TCRdb holds only the in-frame ones, with some missing. The sample lists 97,000 or so clones; 75% to 95% were seen once. Sequencing used peripheral blood. The receptors come from a man between 60 and 75 years old with acute or convalescent COVID-19.

The chain has TRBV6-5 and TRBJ2-7, with D perhaps TRBD2 (5 bases). CDR1 is MNHEY, CDR2 SVGAGI, per germline. The ends were cut back, 0 bases at V and 6 bases at J, with 15 bases in the middle. The CDR3 has 15 amino acids. CDR3: CASSYSITGVGEQYF. As DNA, the CDR3 is TGTGCCAGCAGTTACTCGATTACCGGGGTCGGCGAGCAGTACTTC.

This chain connects TRBV27 to TRBJ1-1, with TRBD1 matching 7 bases. With V trimmed by 5 bases and J by 1 base, 7 bases remained unmatched. Germline V CDR1 and CDR2: MNHEY, SMNVEV (reference sequence). The CDR3 totals 15 residues. CDR3 in DNA: TGTGCCAGCAGTGGACGGGACAGACAGAACACTGAAGCTTTCTTT. Amino acid sequence: CASSGRDRQNTEAFF.

The CDR3 spells CASSSHRDRDGYTF. CDR3 DNA sequence: TGTGCCAGCAGCTCCCACAGGGATAGGGATGGCTACACCTTC. The gene calls are TRBV7-9 and TRBJ1-2, with a weak D call TRBD1 (6 bases). Trimming left V 4 bases short and J 6 bases short, with 15 bases between. Germline V gene data show CDR1 as SEHNR and CDR2 as FQNEAQ (reference sequence). This CDR3 spans 14 amino acids.

The genes are TRBV6-1 and TRBJ1-4; 9 bases are a match to TRBD1. The V gene's germline CDR1 is MNHNS and CDR2 SASEGT. After removal of 3 bases from V and 6 bases from J, the junction contained 5 bases not matched to a gene. The CDR3 loop spans 15 amino acids. CDR3 residues: CASSDGTGFHEKLFF. The CDR3 region has the DNA TGTGCCAGCAGTGACGGGACAGGGTTTCATGAAAAACTGTTTTTT.

The rearrangement uses TRBV10-2 and TRBJ1-5, with a tentative D call TRBD1 (5 bases). The CDR3 covers 15 residues. Germline V CDR1 and CDR2: WSHSY, SAAADI. Deletions cut 0 bases from V and 4 bases from J, with 10 bases between. The DNA of the CDR3 is TGCGCCAGCAGTGAGTCGGGAGGGACTAATCAGCCCCAGCATTTT. The encoded protein is CASSESGGTNQPQHF.

This rearrangement joins TRBV9 to TRBJ1-1, with D tentatively TRBD1 (5 bases). Germline-derived CDR1 and CDR2 are SGDLS and YYNGEE. The CDR3 consists of 14 residues. Trimming stripped 4 bases from V and 6 bases from J, with 16 bases between. CDR3: CASSSRPGGAEAFF. CDR3 coding DNA: TGTGCCAGCAGCTCCCGACCCGGGGGGGCTGAAGCTTTCTTT.

The CDR3, as DNA: TGTGCCAGTAGTATAGAGTATCGGTCAGGGCCCCGTCATAGGGAGCTGTTTTTT. It encodes CASSIEYRSGPRHRELFF. The J gene is TRBJ2-2, the V gene TRBV19; a possible D gene is TRBD1 (5 bases). Germline-derived CDR1 and CDR2 are LNHDA and SQIVND (reference sequence). V was trimmed by 0 bases and J by 9 bases, leaving 23 bases between them. CDR3 length equals 18 residues.

The J gene is TRBJ1-6, the V gene TRBV5-6, with 7 bases identical to TRBD1. V was clipped by 4 bases and J by 4 bases; unmatched bases: 2. This CDR3 is built from 14 residues. Germline CDR1 and CDR2: SGHDT and YYEEEE. In DNA form, the CDR3 reads TGTGCCAGCAGCCGACAGGGATATAATTCACCCCTCCACTTT. It is translated as CASSRQGYNSPLHF.

The gene calls are TRBV3-1 (or the pseudogene TRBV3-2) and TRBJ1-1, with D uncertain. Trimming cost V 0 bases and J 5 bases, with 13 bases left between them. There are 15 residues in the CDR3. CDR1 is LGHDT and CDR2 is YNNKEL in the germline V gene (reference sequence). The CDR3 coding sequence is TGTGCCAGCAGCCAAGATTGGCGGCCGGATACTGAAGCTTTCTTT. It specifies CASSQDWRPDTEAFF.

V usage is TRBV28 and J usage is TRBJ1-2; TRBD1 might be the D (6 bases). Trimming pared 5 bases from V and 3 bases from J, leaving 13 bases between. Germline V gene lookup returns CDR1 MDHEN and CDR2 SYDVKM. The CDR3 consists of 14 residues. The CDR3 protein is CASSQSGEYYGYTF. The CDR3 nucleotides read TGTGCCAGCAGTCAGTCAGGGGAATACTATGGCTACACCTTC.

The rearrangement links TRBV10-2 to TRBJ2-3; 9 bases align to TRBD2. The CDR3 has 15 amino acids. Germline CDR1 is WSHSY and CDR2 is SAAADI. The V gene end was trimmed by 3 bases and the J gene end by 6 bases; junction bases not matched to a gene: 7. CDR3 coding DNA: TGCGCCAGCAGTGAATATCTAGCGGGGTTCGATACGCAGTATTTT. Translating gives CASSEYLAGFDTQYF.

The CDR3 reads CAWSRGVNTGELFF. In DNA form, the CDR3 reads TGTGCCTGGAGCCGGGGGGTCAACACCGGGGAGCTGTTTTTT. The chain recombines TRBV30 with TRBJ2-2; TRBD2 matches at 7 bases. Trimming removed 3 bases from V and 2 bases from J; junction bases left unmatched: 3. The V gene's germline CDR1 is GTSNPN and CDR2 SVGIG (reference sequence). This CDR3 has 14 residues. Using reference TRBV30 and TRBJ2-2 for the parts outside the CDR3, the full variable domain is SQTIHQWPATLVQPVGSPLSLECTVEGTSNPNLYWYRQAAGRGLQLLFYSVGIGQISSEVPQNLSASRPQDRQFILSSKKLLLSDSGFYLCAWSRGVNTGELFFGEGSRLTVL.

The sample holds a few counts of this clone. The rearrangement links TRBV7-6 to TRBJ1-2; TRBD1 aligns across 7 bases. The CDR3 loop spans 16 amino acids. V was pared by 1 base and J by 2 bases, with 7 bases of the junction left unmatched. The germline gives CDR1 SGHVS, CDR2 FNYEAQ. CDR3 in amino acids: CASSLVQGDWNYGYTF. The CDR3, as DNA: TGTGCCAGCAGCTTAGTCCAGGGGGACTGGAACTATGGCTACACCTTC.

The rearrangement uses TRBV6-5 and TRBJ1-4; D is perhaps TRBD1 (5 bases). Germline CDR1 and CDR2: MNHEY and SVGAGI. The CDR3 runs 14 residues. V was trimmed by 4 bases and J by 6 bases, leaving 12 bases between them. The chain's CDR3 is CASSSGQVYEKLFF. CDR3 nucleotides: TGTGCCAGCAGTTCAGGACAAGTGTATGAAAAACTGTTTTTT.

Here the CDR3 reads CASSIDLPSADTQYF. In DNA form, the CDR3 reads TGTGCCAGTAGTATAGATCTGCCCAGTGCAGATACGCAGTATTTT. The chain is built from TRBV19 and TRBJ2-3; no firm D call. Germline CDR1 LNHDA, CDR2 SQIVND (reference sequence). V dropped 0 bases and J dropped 4 bases, with 11 bases sitting between them. This CDR3 is 15 amino acids long.

The V call is TRBV7-2, the J call TRBJ1-1, with D perhaps TRBD1 (5 bases). Trimming took 4 bases from V and 1 from J, leaving 7 bases between them. CDR3 length: 13 amino acids. The V gene's germline CDR1 is SGHTA and CDR2 FQGNSA. CDR3 coding DNA: TGTGCCAGCAGCTCACAGGAGAACACTGAAGCTTTCTTT. Translating it yields CASSSQENTEAFF.

V gene TRBV7-2 combines with J gene TRBJ2-3; D is unclear. V gave up 5 bases and J gave up 0 bases, with 3 bases separating them. The CDR3 extends over 12 amino acids. CDR1 is SGHTA and CDR2 is FQGNSA in the germline V gene. CDR3 in amino acids: CASSQSTDTQYF. In nucleotides, the CDR3 is TGTGCCAGCAGCCAGAGCACAGATACGCAGTATTTT.

The chain carries TRBV6-5 and TRBJ2-1; D ambiguous. This CDR3 has 11 residues. Germline assignment: CDR1 MNHEY and CDR2 SVGAGI. V gave up 8 bases and J gave up 6 bases, with 8 bases separating them. CDR3 region: CASRVLNEQFF. Written as DNA, the CDR3 is TGTGCCAGCCGGGTTCTCAATGAGCAGTTCTTC.

The chain joins TRBV4-2 to TRBJ1-2; 8 positions agree with TRBD1. Germline CDR1 and CDR2: LGHNA and YNFKEQ. Unmatched junction bases numbered 12, after V lost 4 bases and J lost 5 bases. This CDR3 region has 16 residues. The CDR3 nucleotides read TGTGCCAGCAGCCCCCGGGAAGGACAGGGAGGGTATGGCTACACCTTC. Protein: CASSPREGQGGYGYTF.

The chain employs TRBV5-1 and TRBJ1-2; 8 nucleotides align to TRBD1. Germline V lookup: CDR1 SGHRS, CDR2 YFSETQ. After removal of 2 bases from V and 6 bases from J, the junction contained 6 bases not matched to a gene. The CDR3 runs to 14 residues. The CDR3 reads CASSFQGAEDGYTF. The CDR3 nucleotides read TGCGCCAGCAGCTTCCAGGGGGCCGAGGATGGCTACACCTTC.

The chain carries TRBV2 and TRBJ2-5; 13 bases fit TRBD2. The V segment lost 2 bases and the J segment 5 bases; nucleotides outside the gene matches: 8. CDR3 length: 17 amino acids. Germline CDR1 SNHLY, CDR2 FYNNEI. The CDR3 sequence is CASSENWTSGGGETQYF. CDR3 bases: TGTGCCAGCAGTGAAAATTGGACTAGCGGGGGTGGGGAGACCCAGTACTTC.

This clone was seen once. J is TRBJ1-5 and V is TRBV5-8; D call uncertain. Deletions cut 2 bases from V and 7 bases from J, with 13 bases between. This CDR3 region has 14 residues. Per the germline V gene, CDR1 is SGHTS and CDR2 is YDEGEE. CDR3 protein: CASSFYSGFQPQHF. The CDR3 DNA reads as TGTGCCAGCAGCTTTTATTCGGGGTTCCAGCCCCAGCATTTT.

This CDR3 is CAIAKGDQGGRTTETQYF. The CDR3 DNA is TGTGCCATCGCTAAAGGGGACCAGGGGGGTCGCACAACGGAGACCCAGTACTTC. The chain links TRBV10-3 to TRBJ2-5; D may be TRBD1 (7 bases). Trimming left V 8 bases short and J 5 bases short, with 30 bases between. Germline lookup yields CDR1 ENHRY and CDR2 SYGVKD. The CDR3 covers 18 residues.

This clone is labeled as medium-sized. J is TRBJ1-2 and V is TRBV9; maybe TRBD1 (6 bases). Germline V gives CDR1 SGDLS, CDR2 YYNGEE. The CDR3 is 15 residues long. The ends were cut back, 2 bases at V and 0 bases at J, with 11 bases in the middle. The CDR3 sequence: CASSVRQVANYGYTF. CDR3 nucleotides: TGTGCCAGCAGCGTGCGACAGGTAGCTAACTATGGCTACACCTTC.

The chain's CDR3 is CASSLDLSTEAFF. DNA for the CDR3: TGTGCCAGCTCGCTGGACTTGAGCACTGAAGCTTTCTTT. The chain employs TRBV18 and TRBJ1-1; D is ambiguous. The V and J ends lost 6 bases and 4 bases respectively, with 12 bases between them. Per germline, CDR1 KGHSH and CDR2 LQKENI. This CDR3 has 13 residues.

The chain employs TRBV18 and TRBJ2-5; D call uncertain. Deletions cut 2 bases from V and 5 bases from J, with 12 bases between. The CDR3 consists of 14 residues. From germline, CDR1 is KGHSH and CDR2 LQKENI. The CDR3 DNA reads TGTGCCAGCTCACCAAACGCCGGGTTTGAGACCCAGTACTTC. Its protein product is CASSPNAGFETQYF.

A single count supports this clone. V usage is TRBV18 and J usage is TRBJ2-2; TRBD2 is a possible D gene (5 bases). Germline loops: CDR1 KGHSH, CDR2 LQKENI. Trimming pared 3 bases from V and 3 bases from J, leaving 11 bases between. The CDR3 is 15 amino acids. Here the CDR3 reads CASSPSGEYTGELFF. DNA of the CDR3: TGTGCCAGCTCACCGTCCGGGGAGTACACCGGGGAGCTGTTTTTT.

This chain joins TRBV7-9 and TRBJ1-5; D is uncertain. Germline V lookup: CDR1 SEHNR, CDR2 FQNEAQ (reference sequence). The CDR3 loop spans 13 amino acids. V shed 7 bases and J shed 6 bases, with 13 bases lying between them. The CDR3 coding sequence is TGTGCCAGCACCCTCGGGGTGGGTCAGCCCCAGCATTTT. This sequence encodes CASTLGVGQPQHF.

The genes are TRBV7-9 and TRBJ2-3; D perhaps matches TRBD2 (5 bases). Germline V gene data show CDR1 as SEHNR and CDR2 as FQNEAQ (reference sequence). The CDR3 runs to 14 residues. V was trimmed by 5 bases and J by 4 bases, leaving 13 bases between them. CDR3 sequence: CASSRPAEADTQYF. The CDR3 DNA is TGTGCCAGCAGCCGCCCAGCGGAAGCAGATACGCAGTATTTT. Variable domain in full (rest from reference TRBV7-9 and TRBJ2-3): DTGVSQNPRHKITKRGQNVTFRCDPISEHNRLYWYRQTLGQGPEFLTYFQNEAQLEKSRLLSDRFSAERPKGSFSTLEIQRTEQGDSAMYLCASSRPAEADTQYFGPGTRLTVL.

The rearrangement links TRBV3-1 (or the pseudogene TRBV3-2) to TRBJ1-1; D gene unclear. The CDR3 has 18 amino acids. Trimming shortened V by 0 bases and J by 3 bases, and 20 bases separated the two germline ends. Germline lookup yields CDR1 LGHDT and CDR2 YNNKEL (reference sequence). CDR3 residues: CASSQDSRREGPYTEAFF. The CDR3 nucleotides are TGTGCCAGCAGCCAAGATTCGCGGAGGGAGGGTCCGTACACTGAAGCTTTCTTT.